This T cell receptor (beta chain) is from a study of shared clonotypes between healthy human individuals. As concerns this clone: As yet, its antigen is unknown.

Broader study findings: It was only blood that was sampled, and tissue repertoires likely differ.

The V gene's germline CDR1 is LGHNA and CDR2 YSLEER. The CDR3 spans 15 residues. V shed 4 bases and J shed 0 bases, with 10 bases lying between them. TCRdb keeps only in-frame clones here, not all; method: immunoSEQ multiplex PCR. The table records approximately 2.1 million clones, roughly 93% of them present only once. The sequenced material came from naive CD4+ T cells from PBMCs. Subset reported: CD45RA+ positively selected. This chain links TRBV4-3 with TRBJ2-1, with a possible D match to TRBD2 (5 bases). The sequence was collected from a man aged 18 to 30 in good health. Some clones in this sample may be carry-over from other donors' samples. Here the CDR3 DNA reads TGCGCCAGCAGCCCCTCCGGGAACTCCTACAATGAGCAGTTCTTC. Translation: CASSPSGNSYNEQFF.